Below are 28 T cell receptor beta chains sequenced from a single sample in a study of shared clonotypes between healthy human individuals. Only in-frame clones appear in the TCRdb table, and some are missing; sequencing was by immunoSEQ multiplex PCR. The table has about 2 million clones, 85% to 95% seen once; the top ten hold about 1.1%. Naive CD8 cells, CD45RO-negative and positively selected for CCR7, excluded terminally differentiated effector memory CD45RA+ cells. Sequencing was performed on naive CD8+ T cells sorted from blood. These receptor sequences come from a man between 18 and 35 years old in good health.

The gene calls are TRBV6-5 and TRBJ1-4; 8 bases are shared with TRBD1. V lost 6 bases to trimming and J lost 8 bases; unmatched junction nucleotides: 8. The CDR3 loop spans 14 amino acids. Germline CDR1 reads MNHEY; CDR2 reads SVGAGI. CDR3 residues: CASSRDRGYEKLFF. The CDR3 nucleotides read TGTGCCAGCAGCCGAGACAGGGGCTACGAAAAACTGTTTTTT.

The chain has TRBV27 and TRBJ2-3, with 7 positions matching TRBD2. The germline V gene encodes CDR1 MNHEY and CDR2 SMNVEV (reference sequence). The CDR3 totals 15 residues. V lost 6 bases to trimming and J lost 2 bases; unmatched junction nucleotides: 8. The CDR3 loop reads CASRLLALHTDTQYF. For the CDR3, the DNA is TGTGCCAGCAGGCTACTAGCGTTGCACACAGATACGCAGTATTTT.

V gene TRBV25-1 combines with J gene TRBJ2-3; 9 nucleotides agree with TRBD2. The CDR3 spans 15 residues. J lost 1 base, V lost 5 bases, and 4 bases had no gene match. Germline V gene lookup returns CDR1 MGHDK and CDR2 SYGVNS. CDR3 protein: CASSKLAGGTDTQYF. For the CDR3, the DNA is TGTGCCAGCAGTAAATTAGCGGGAGGCACAGATACGCAGTATTTT.

This clone was detected only once. This chain uses TRBV27 with TRBJ2-2; the D gene is possibly TRBD1 (6 bases). The CDR3 covers 16 residues. The V gene lost 3 bases and the J gene lost 5 bases, with 16 bases spanning the gap. The germline V gene encodes CDR1 MNHEY and CDR2 SMNVEV (reference sequence). The CDR3 sequence is CASSFLRGEGTGELFF. The CDR3 nucleotides read TGTGCCAGCAGTTTCCTCAGGGGCGAAGGTACCGGGGAGCTGTTTTTT.

The chain links TRBV7-2 to TRBJ2-1, with no clear D. Germline V gives CDR1 SGHTA, CDR2 FQGNSA. CDR3 length: 15 amino acids. With 5 bases removed from V and 4 bases from J, the gap between germline ends came to 15 bases. Written as DNA, the CDR3 is TGTGCCAGCAGCCCAGACACATTACCTTACAATGAGCAGTTCTTC. Amino acid sequence: CASSPDTLPYNEQFF. The entire variable domain, with the rest obtained from reference TRBV7-2 and TRBJ2-1, is as follows: GAGVSQSPSNKVTEKGKDVELRCDPISGHTALYWYRQSLGQGLEFLIYFQGNSAPDKSGLPSDRFSAERTGGSVSTLTIQRTQQEDSAVYLCASSPDTLPYNEQFFGPGTRLTVL.

The chain uses TRBV15 and TRBJ2-2; tentative D call: TRBD2 (5 bases). The CDR3 has 16 amino acids. The V gene lost 5 bases and the J gene lost 7 bases, with 20 bases spanning the gap. The germline V gene encodes CDR1 LNHNV and CDR2 YYDKDF (reference sequence). The CDR3 coding sequence is TGTGCCACCAGCCGAGGCTGGACTGCATTGGGCGGGGAGCTGTTTTTT. Amino acid sequence: CATSRGWTALGGELFF.

The rearrangement links TRBV4-3 to TRBJ2-3; TRBD1 is a possible D gene (6 bases). There are 16 residues in the CDR3. Germline values: CDR1 LGHNA, CDR2 YSLEER. Trimming shortened V by 2 bases and J by 2 bases, and 14 bases separated the two germline ends. The CDR3 reads CASSQLSGVSTDTQYF. DNA of the CDR3: TGCGCCAGCAGCCAACTGTCAGGGGTATCCACAGATACGCAGTATTTT.

In regard to this clone: Other DNA sequences in the sample encode the same CDR3. V gene TRBV29-1 combines with J gene TRBJ2-1, with 7 bases identical to TRBD2. CDR3 length: 12 residues. Losses at the gene ends were 3 bases for V and 9 bases for J; bases not matched to a gene: 5. The germline CDR1 and CDR2 sequences are SQVTM and ANQGSEA. The DNA for the CDR3 is TGCAGCGTTGAGGGAGGGCTTCCTGAGCAGTTCTTC. Its translation is CSVEGGLPEQFF.

This sequence joins TRBV19 and TRBJ1-2; tentatively, D is TRBD1 (5 bases). The V and J ends lost 4 bases and 6 bases respectively, with 21 bases between them. The V gene's germline CDR1 is LNHDA and CDR2 SQIVND (reference sequence). The CDR3 totals 16 residues. CDR3 loop: CASSKNLFSRADGYTF. DNA of the CDR3: TGTGCCAGTAGTAAAAATTTATTTAGCAGGGCGGATGGCTACACCTTC. Based on the CDR3 plus reference TRBV19 and TRBJ1-2, the full variable domain is DGGITQSPKYLFRKEGQNVTLSCEQNLNHDAMYWYRQDPGQGLRLIYYSQIVNDFQKGDIAEGYSVSREKKESFPLTVTSAQKNPTAFYLCASSKNLFSRADGYTFGSGTRLTVV.

The chain links TRBV6-5 to TRBJ2-7; no clear D. Germline-derived CDR1 and CDR2 are MNHEY and SVGAGI. Trimming cost V 6 bases and J 4 bases, with 19 bases left between them. The CDR3 length is 15 residues. The CDR3, as DNA: TGTGCCAGCAGGCCATCAGGAACTGCCCCTTACGAGCAGTACTTC. Its translation is CASRPSGTAPYEQYF.

The chain combines TRBV19 with TRBJ1-4, with D unclear. There are 14 residues in the CDR3. The V and J ends lost 5 bases and 1 base respectively, with 8 bases between them. Germline values: CDR1 LNHDA, CDR2 SQIVND (reference sequence). CDR3 DNA: TGTGCCAGTAGTTTGGTGTTAACTAATGAAAAACTGTTTTTT. Protein product: CASSLVLTNEKLFF. The whole variable domain, filled in from reference TRBV19 and TRBJ1-4, reads DGGITQSPKYLFRKEGQNVTLSCEQNLNHDAMYWYRQDPGQGLRLIYYSQIVNDFQKGDIAEGYSVSREKKESFPLTVTSAQKNPTAFYLCASSLVLTNEKLFFGSGTQLSVL.

The gene calls are TRBV28 and TRBJ1-5; D is perhaps TRBD1 (5 bases). The CDR3 has 14 amino acids. Trimming removed 3 bases from V and 1 base from J, with 7 bases in between. Germline lookup yields CDR1 MDHEN and CDR2 SYDVKM. Here the CDR3 DNA reads TGTGCCAGCAGTTTGGGGCACAGCAATCAGCCCCAGCATTTT. It yields the protein CASSLGHSNQPQHF.

The CDR3 sequence: CASSQEGEKQFF. The CDR3 nucleotides are TGCGCCAGCAGCCAAGAAGGGGAAAAGCAGTTCTTC. V is TRBV4-1 and J is TRBJ2-1; a possible D gene is TRBD1 (5 bases). Between the trimmed V and J ends, which lost 0 bases and 11 bases, there was a span of 8 bases. The CDR3 is 12 amino acids. In germline, CDR1 is MGHRA, CDR2 YSYEKL.

The CDR3 DNA sequence: TGTGCCAGCAGCCCGGGACAGGGACCGCAGTATTTT. Residues: CASSPGQGPQYF. The chain carries TRBV5-4 and TRBJ2-3, with 9 nucleotides matching TRBD1. Per germline, CDR1 SGHNT and CDR2 YYREEE (reference sequence). With V trimmed by 4 bases and J by 10 bases, 4 bases remained unmatched. CDR3 length: 12 residues.

The chain links TRBV11-1 to TRBJ2-7, with 9 bases identical to TRBD1. The germline V gene has CDR1 SGHAT and CDR2 FQDESV (reference sequence). This CDR3 has 15 residues. Unmatched junction bases numbered 4, after V lost 1 base and J lost 3 bases. CDR3 sequence (DNA): TGTGCCAGCAGCTTAGGAGGGACAGGGTACTACGAGCAGTACTTC. Translating it yields CASSLGGTGYYEQYF.

The rearrangement links TRBV14 to TRBJ1-5; D is unclear. V lost 6 bases, J lost 0 bases, and 18 bases lay in between. The CDR3 is made up of 17 amino acids. Germline V gene sequence: CDR1 SGHDN, CDR2 FVKESK. The CDR3 here is CASSHVVGGRSNQPQHF. The CDR3 region has the DNA TGTGCCAGCAGTCACGTTGTGGGAGGGCGTAGCAATCAGCCCCAGCATTTT.

V is TRBV7-8 and J is TRBJ2-7; 8 nucleotides agree with TRBD2. This CDR3 region has 15 residues. Germline V gene data show CDR1 as SGHVS and CDR2 as FQNEAQ. The junction had 9 bases not matched to a gene; V was cut back by 5 bases and J by 3 bases. The chain's CDR3 is CASSRREAGNYEQYF. The CDR3 DNA sequence: TGTGCCAGCAGCCGGCGGGAGGCCGGGAACTACGAGCAGTACTTC.

The rearrangement joins TRBV2 to TRBJ1-3; D remains ambiguous. The CDR3 loop spans 15 amino acids. CDR1 is SNHLY and CDR2 is FYNNEI in the germline V gene. Trimming stripped 6 bases from V and 0 bases from J, with 12 bases between. In nucleotides, the CDR3 is TGTGCCAGCAGCCTGACCTCGGACTCTGGAAACACCATATATTTT. Its translation is CASSLTSDSGNTIYF.

This chain joins TRBV29-1 and TRBJ2-7; tentative D call: TRBD2 (5 bases). V lost 6 bases, J lost 4 bases, and 13 bases lay in between. Germline values: CDR1 SQVTM, CDR2 ANQGSEA. This CDR3 is built from 12 residues. The CDR3 nucleotides read TGCAGCGTCTCAGAGGGCCTATACGAGCAGTACTTC. This codes for CSVSEGLYEQYF.

The chain links TRBV6-5 to TRBJ2-1; TRBD1 matches 8 bases. Germline values: CDR1 MNHEY, CDR2 SVGAGI. CDR3 length: 15 residues. The V gene end was trimmed by 5 bases and the J gene end by 2 bases; junction bases not matched to a gene: 5. CDR3: CASSTEGQAYNEQFF. The CDR3 DNA follows: TGTGCCAGCAGTACGGAGGGACAGGCCTACAATGAGCAGTTCTTC.

As for this clone: The sample contains more than one DNA sequence encoding this CDR3. The V call is TRBV5-1, the J call TRBJ2-1; TRBD2 agrees at 7 bases. The CDR3 consists of 15 residues. V shed 1 base, J shed 0 bases, and the junction held 1 base outside the gene matches. Germline-derived CDR1 and CDR2 are SGHRS and YFSETQ. Here the CDR3 reads CASSLRGDSYNEQFF. For the CDR3, the DNA is TGCGCCAGCAGCTTGCGGGGGGACTCCTACAATGAGCAGTTCTTC.

The CDR3 is CASSEDSEGVGTEAFF. CDR3 nucleotides: TGTGCCAGCAGTGAAGACTCCGAGGGAGTGGGCACTGAAGCTTTCTTT. The rearrangement joins TRBV6-1 to TRBJ1-1; D call uncertain. Germline CDR1 MNHNS, CDR2 SASEGT. Trimming stripped 1 base from V and 4 bases from J, with 16 bases between. This CDR3 spans 16 amino acids.

V is TRBV6-5 and J is TRBJ2-2, with D hard to call. CDR3 length equals 14 residues. V lost 6 bases and J lost 6, with 14 bases in between. The germline V gene encodes CDR1 MNHEY and CDR2 SVGAGI. This chain's CDR3 is CASSLWESAGELFF. Written as DNA, the CDR3 is TGTGCCAGCAGCCTATGGGAAAGCGCCGGGGAGCTGTTTTTT.

This sequence joins TRBV9 and TRBJ2-2; no clear D. V was pared by 0 bases and J by 0 bases, with 15 bases between. Germline V gene lookup returns CDR1 SGDLS and CDR2 YYNGEE. This CDR3 is 18 amino acids long. CDR3 in amino acids: CASSVEPQQASNTGELFF. Here the CDR3 DNA reads TGTGCCAGCAGCGTAGAACCCCAGCAGGCTTCGAACACCGGGGAGCTGTTTTTT.

V and J are TRBV9 and TRBJ2-5; D is perhaps TRBD2 (5 bases). Germline-derived CDR1 and CDR2 are SGDLS and YYNGEE. Trimming took 6 bases from V and 5 from J, leaving 8 bases between them. This CDR3 comprises 11 residues. Written as DNA, the CDR3 is TGTGCCAGCACCGGGGAGGAGACCCAGTACTTC. Translating it yields CASTGEETQYF.

The J gene is TRBJ2-7, the V gene TRBV7-9; D remains ambiguous. The CDR3 contains 14 residues. Germline CDR1 and CDR2: SEHNR and FQNEAQ (reference sequence). Trimming took off 4 bases at V and 4 bases at J, with 14 bases between the two ends. The CDR3 here is CASSSQDVWYEQYF. The CDR3 nucleotides read TGTGCCAGCAGCTCCCAGGACGTCTGGTACGAGCAGTACTTC.

The J gene is TRBJ2-1, the V gene TRBV4-1; no reliable D call. Between the trimmed V and J ends, which lost 0 bases and 10 bases, there was a span of 7 bases. Per the germline V gene, CDR1 is MGHRA and CDR2 is YSYEKL. The CDR3 runs 12 residues. The CDR3 sequence is CASSQDLEEQFF. The CDR3 region has the DNA TGCGCCAGCAGCCAAGATCTAGAAGAGCAGTTCTTC.

The chain couples TRBV19 to TRBJ1-1, with D perhaps matching TRBD1 (5 bases). The V end lost 2 bases, the J end lost 8 bases, and 12 bases lay between the germline ends. CDR1 is LNHDA, CDR2 SQIVND, per germline (reference sequence). CDR3 length: 13 residues. The CDR3 is CASSIYRGEEAFF. Written as DNA, the CDR3 is TGTGCCAGTAGTATATATCGGGGCGAGGAAGCTTTCTTT. The whole variable domain, filled in from reference TRBV19 and TRBJ1-1, reads DGGITQSPKYLFRKEGQNVTLSCEQNLNHDAMYWYRQDPGQGLRLIYYSQIVNDFQKGDIAEGYSVSREKKESFPLTVTSAQKNPTAFYLCASSIYRGEEAFFGQGTRLTVV.